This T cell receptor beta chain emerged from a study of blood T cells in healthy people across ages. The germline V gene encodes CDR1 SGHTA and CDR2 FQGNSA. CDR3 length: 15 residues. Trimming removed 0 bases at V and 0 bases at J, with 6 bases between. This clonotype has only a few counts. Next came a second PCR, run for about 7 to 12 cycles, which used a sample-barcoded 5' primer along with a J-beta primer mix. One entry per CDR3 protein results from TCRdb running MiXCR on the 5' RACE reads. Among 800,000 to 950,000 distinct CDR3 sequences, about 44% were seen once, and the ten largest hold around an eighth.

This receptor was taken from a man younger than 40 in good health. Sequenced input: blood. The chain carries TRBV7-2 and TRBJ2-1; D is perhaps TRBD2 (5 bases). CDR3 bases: TGTGCCAGCAGCTTAGCCCGGGGCTCCTACAATGAGCAGTTCTTC. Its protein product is CASSLARGSYNEQFF.